What follows are 20 T cell receptor beta chains derived from one specimen sequenced in a study of blood T cell repertoires in COVID-19. Assay: immunoSEQ multiplex PCR; the TCRdb copy retains only in-frame clones and omits some. The data hold about 21,000 clones, with 79% observed a single time. Material: peripheral blood. Receptors were obtained from a man older than 75 with acute or convalescent COVID-19.

This clone was observed once. This chain connects TRBV5-1 to TRBJ1-4; D is unclear. The CDR3 covers 15 residues. V was clipped by 0 bases and J by 4 bases, with 10 bases between them. Germline V gives CDR1 SGHRS, CDR2 YFSETQ. The CDR3 DNA sequence: TGCGCCAGCAGCTTGGGTTACAGCCTTAATGAAAAACTGTTTTTT. Protein sequence: CASSLGYSLNEKLFF.

This sequence joins TRBV19 and TRBJ1-5; D is unresolved. The germline V gene encodes CDR1 LNHDA and CDR2 SQIVND (reference sequence). Trimming took off 7 bases at V and 7 bases at J, with 20 bases between the two ends. The CDR3 spans 15 residues. CDR3 in amino acids: CASTYAPTVGQPQHF. The CDR3 bases are TGTGCCAGTACCTACGCTCCGACGGTCGGGCAGCCCCAGCATTTT.

The chain recombines TRBV30 with TRBJ1-2, with 10 bases identical to TRBD1. Looked up from germline, CDR1 is GTSNPN and CDR2 is SVGIG (reference sequence). The CDR3 is 16 amino acids. The trim removed 2 bases at V and 2 bases at J, leaving 8 bases unmatched. The CDR3 nucleotides read TGTGCCTGGAGTACAGGACAGGGGGGATCCAACTATGGCTACACCTTC. It translates to CAWSTGQGGSNYGYTF.

This rearrangement joins TRBV28 to TRBJ2-1, with 13 bases aligning to TRBD2. The CDR3 is 16 amino acids. CDR1 and CDR2 from the germline V gene are MDHEN and SYDVKM. The V gene end was trimmed by 2 bases and the J gene end by 5 bases; junction bases not matched to a gene: 3. The CDR3 here is CASSLAGLAGNNEQFF. CDR3 in DNA: TGTGCCAGCAGTTTAGCGGGACTAGCGGGGAACAATGAGCAGTTCTTC.

V is TRBV11-2 and J is TRBJ2-7; TRBD2 matches 9 bases. The CDR3 is 20 residues long. V shed 0 bases and J 0 bases; nucleotides not matched to a gene: 15. Per germline, CDR1 SGHAT and CDR2 FQNNGV. The CDR3 DNA is TGTGCCAGCAGCTTAGATCTTACAGCGGGAGGACCGAAGTACTCCTACGAGCAGTACGTC. Residues: CASSLDLTAGGPKYSYEQYV.

The genes are TRBV11-3 and TRBJ2-2; 8 positions match TRBD1. Germline-derived CDR1 and CDR2 are SGHNT and YENEEA. The CDR3 has 15 amino acids. Trimming at V came to 3 bases and at J to 3 bases, leaving 3 bases not matched to a gene. In nucleotides, the CDR3 is TGTGCCAGCAGCTTCGGACAGGGTCACACCGGGGAGCTGTTTTTT. This encodes CASSFGQGHTGELFF.

This clone was counted once. The chain uses TRBV4-1 and TRBJ1-5; D unresolved. Trimming took off 0 bases at V and 0 bases at J, with 9 bases between the two ends. The CDR3 runs to 16 residues. CDR1 and CDR2 from the germline V gene are MGHRA and YSYEKL. The CDR3 DNA follows: TGCGCCAGCAGCCAAGATCCGGGGAATAGCAATCAGCCCCAGCATTTT. Amino acid sequence: CASSQDPGNSNQPQHF.

The chain employs TRBV23-1 and TRBJ1-1; D possibly corresponds to TRBD1 (5 bases). TRBV23-1 is identified as an open reading frame with a role that is uncertain. The CDR3 runs 16 residues. Trimming left V 3 bases short and J 1 base short, with 15 bases between. In DNA form, the CDR3 reads TGCGCCAGCAGTCACGACTTAACAGGTAGGAACACTGAAGCTTTCTTT. This translates into CASSHDLTGRNTEAFF.

The chain carries TRBV5-4 and TRBJ1-2; 7 bases line up with TRBD1. Germline V CDR1 and CDR2: SGHNT, YYREEE (reference sequence). The CDR3 consists of 15 residues. The junction had 9 bases not matched to a gene; V was cut back by 4 bases and J by 3 bases. The CDR3 DNA reads TGTGCCAGCAGCGCCTCAAGTAGGGGGCACTATGGCTACACCTTC. Translation: CASSASSRGHYGYTF.

J is TRBJ1-2 and V is TRBV29-1; 8 bases are a match to TRBD1. Per germline, CDR1 SQVTM and CDR2 ANQGSEA. The CDR3 runs 12 residues. J was trimmed by 4 bases and V by 6 bases; bases with no gene match: 4. The CDR3 bases are TGCAGCGTGGCGACAGGGGCCTATGGCTACACCTTC. Translating gives CSVATGAYGYTF.

This sequence joins TRBV25-1 and TRBJ2-3; 8 nucleotides match TRBD2. CDR1 and CDR2 (germline): MGHDK, SYGVNS. Trimming removed 3 bases from V and 0 bases from J; junction bases left unmatched: 5. The CDR3 sequence is 16 residues long. The CDR3, as DNA: TGTGCCAGCAGTGAGGTTAGCGGGATAAGCACAGATACGCAGTATTTT. Translating gives CASSEVSGISTDTQYF.

The chain uses TRBV7-8 and TRBJ2-5; D uncertain. This CDR3 has 11 residues. V lost 5 bases, J lost 5 bases, and 6 bases lay in between. Germline CDR1 SGHVS, CDR2 FQNEAQ. CDR3 region: CASSPRETQYF. The DNA for the CDR3 is TGTGCCAGCAGCCCCAGGGAGACCCAGTACTTC. The complete variable domain, with remaining parts taken from reference TRBV7-8 and TRBJ2-5, reads GAGVSQSPRYKVAKRGQDVALRCDPISGHVSLFWYQQALGQGPEFLTYFQNEAQLDKSGLPSDRFFAERPEGSVSTLKIQRTQQEDSAVYLCASSPRETQYFGPGTRLLVL.

This clone was recorded once. V gene TRBV2 combines with J gene TRBJ1-5; D gene ambiguous. The germline gives CDR1 SNHLY, CDR2 FYNNEI. The CDR3 loop spans 15 amino acids. The V and J ends lost 5 bases and 4 bases respectively, with 15 bases between them. The CDR3 nucleotides are TGTGCCAGCAGTTTGGCGGCGGTCGGAAATCAGCCCCAGCATTTT. It specifies CASSLAAVGNQPQHF. Based on the CDR3 plus reference TRBV2 and TRBJ1-5, the full variable domain is EPEVTQTPSHQVTQMGQEVILRCVPISNHLYFYWYRQILGQKVEFLVSFYNNEISEKSEIFDDQFSVERPDGSNFTLKIRSTKLEDSAMYFCASSLAAVGNQPQHFGDGTRLSIL.

This clone was seen only a few times. V is TRBV11-2 and J is TRBJ2-7; a weak D match, TRBD2 (6 bases). V lost 1 base and J 6 bases, leaving 13 bases between the germline ends. The CDR3 sequence is 14 residues long. Per germline, CDR1 SGHAT and CDR2 FQNNGV. The DNA for the CDR3 is TGTGCCAGCAGCTTAGCCCTCGTGCGGGGCGAGCAGTACGTC. Translated, it gives CASSLALVRGEQYV.

The genes are TRBV27 and TRBJ1-2, with 9 bases identical to TRBD1. V shed 4 bases and J 3 bases; nucleotides not matched to a gene: 6. CDR3 length: 15 amino acids. CDR1 is MNHEY, CDR2 SMNVEV, per germline (reference sequence). CDR3 in amino acids: CASSSHRDRDYGYTF. The CDR3 DNA sequence: TGTGCCAGCAGTTCACACCGGGACAGGGACTATGGCTACACCTTC.

This rearrangement joins TRBV28 to TRBJ2-1; TRBD2 matches at 12 bases. The germline V gene has CDR1 MDHEN and CDR2 SYDVKM. There are 18 residues in the CDR3. V was pared by 5 bases and J by 0 bases, with 8 bases of the junction left unmatched. CDR3 DNA sequence: TGTGCCAGCAGTCAAGGACTAGCGGGACCCAGCTCCTACAATGAGCAGTTCTTC. Its translation: CASSQGLAGPSSYNEQFF.

V gene TRBV5-4 combines with J gene TRBJ2-1; a weak D match, TRBD1 (5 bases). Germline V lookup: CDR1 SGHNT, CDR2 YYREEE (reference sequence). V was trimmed by 0 bases and J by 3 bases, leaving 10 bases between them. The CDR3 runs 15 residues. The CDR3 region is CASSLGGDSYNEQFF. The CDR3 region has the DNA TGTGCCAGCAGCTTGGGTGGTGACAGCTACAATGAGCAGTTCTTC.

The chain couples TRBV20-1 to TRBJ1-2, with no clear D. CDR3 size: 9 residues. V gave up 7 bases and J gave up 13 bases, with 13 bases separating them. From germline, CDR1 is DFQATT and CDR2 SNEGSKA (reference sequence). The CDR3 spells CSVWKRATF. The CDR3 DNA reads as TGCAGTGTTTGGAAGCGCGCCACCTTC.

This clone was counted once. This chain uses TRBV6-5 with TRBJ2-3; 7 positions match TRBD1. Unmatched junction bases numbered 6, after V lost 5 bases and J lost 10 bases. CDR3 size: 12 residues. CDR1 MNHEY and CDR2 SVGAGI come from the germline V gene. CDR3 sequence: CASSKQGLAQYF. CDR3 in DNA: TGTGCCAGCAGTAAACAGGGGCTCGCGCAGTATTTT.

V gene TRBV3-1 (or the pseudogene TRBV3-2) combines with J gene TRBJ2-3, with D possibly TRBD2 on 7 matching bases. The CDR3 has 18 residues. Between the trimmed V and J ends, which lost 3 bases and 3 bases, there was a span of 22 bases. Germline CDR1 reads LGHDT; CDR2 reads YNNKEL (reference sequence). CDR3 sequence reads: CASSQSLGGGGGTDTQYF. The CDR3 nucleotides are TGTGCCAGCAGCCAGAGTCTTGGTGGAGGGGGAGGGACAGATACGCAGTATTTT.